The clone carrying this T cell receptor beta chain was found once. No antigen is known for it. The sample originates from a study of T cell repertoires and Cas9 in healthy adults. As for the study in general: CD4 and CD8 compartments: SpCas9-reactive T cells profiled for potency, cytotoxicity, lineage. Overall study findings and caveats: SpCas9-reactive regulatory T cells reportedly mitigated SpCas9-reactive effector T cells in vitro.

Data came from immunoSEQ multiplex PCR; TCRdb stores just in-frame clones and leaves some out. The sample yields 20,000 to 25,000 clones, roughly nine tenths seen once. This receptor was taken from a human donor in good health. Sequenced: CD4+ effector T cells (CD127+, CD25-, CD137-, CD154-) from PBMCs; culture status not recorded.

DNA for the CDR3: TGTGCCAGCAGCGGTAAGTACTCCTACGAGCAGTACTTC. The encoded protein is CASSGKYSYEQYF. The V gene is TRBV5-4, the J gene TRBJ2-7; D gene unclear. Germline CDR1 SGHNT, CDR2 YYREEE (reference sequence). Trimming removed 4 bases from V and 0 bases from J, with 8 bases in between. CDR3 length: 13 amino acids.